This TCR beta chain was recorded in a study of identical twins. TCRdb fed the 5' RACE reads into MiXCR, producing one record per CDR3 protein. The data hold 450,000 or so distinct CDR3 sequences, with 12% to 15% observed a single time. The V and J ends lost 5 bases and 4 bases respectively, with 15 bases between them. From germline, CDR1 is SGHVS and CDR2 FQNEAQ. The CDR3 extends over 14 amino acids. The same sample was also studied in work on yellow fever vaccine responses in identical twins.

The receptor comes from a woman between 18 and 29 years old in good health. The rearrangement links TRBV7-8 to TRBJ2-7; D possibly corresponds to TRBD1 (6 bases). The sequenced material came from CD4+ T cells sorted from blood. This CDR3 is CASSPALTGYEQYF. The DNA for the CDR3 is TGTGCCAGCAGCCCAGCCTTAACAGGGTACGAGCAGTACTTC.